A selection of T cell receptor beta chains follows, all from one sample in a study of T cell responses to AZD1222 COVID-19 vaccine. Measured with immunoSEQ multiplex PCR; TCRdb has only the in-frame clones, and not every one. The sample includes 95,000 to 150,000 clones, roughly 92% seen only once; the top ten take 1.7%. Sequencing was performed on peripheral blood, taken on day 0 of AZD1222 vaccination. These receptors were taken from an adult in good health. The CDR3 runs from the conserved cysteine through the conserved F or W. A D gene is named only where the DNA matches it firmly. Rows may omit the clone size; those that give it use once, few, many or a size class.

TRBV4-3	.	.	TRBJ2-2	TGCGCCAGCAGCCAAGATCCCCGGAACACCGGGGAGCTGTTTTTT	CASSQDPRNTGELFF
TRBV2	TRBD1	few	TRBJ2-2	TGTGCCAGCAGTTCGACAGGGGGTGTCGGGGAGCTGTTTTTT	CASSSTGGVGELFF
TRBV7-2	.	.	TRBJ1-4	TGTGCCAGCAGTTCGTCGTCTTTTAATGAAAAACTGTTTTTT	CASSSSSFNEKLFF
TRBV4-1	.	.	TRBJ1-2	TGCGCCAGCAGCCAAGGAGGGGCAGTAACTAACTATGGCTACACCTTC	CASSQGGAVTNYGYTF
TRBV5-6	.	.	TRBJ1-1	TGTGCCAGCAGCGCGATGAATCTAAACACTGAAGCTTTCTTT	CASSAMNLNTEAFF
TRBV4-1	.	.	TRBJ2-5	TGCGCCAGCAGCCAAGTCCAGCAAGAGACCCAGTACTTC	CASSQVQQETQYF
TRBV29-1	.	few	TRBJ1-2	TGCAGCGTTGGTAGTACCGAGATCTATGGCTACACCTTC	CSVGSTEIYGYTF
TRBV27	.	.	TRBJ2-3	TGTGCCAGCAGTCTACAGGGTAGCACGGATACGCAGTATTTT	CASSLQGSTDTQYF
TRBV7-3	.	.	TRBJ2-3	TGTGCCAGCAGCTTAACGGGGGTCTACACAGATACGCAGTATTTT	CASSLTGVYTDTQYF
TRBV6-1	TRBD2	.	TRBJ2-5	TGTGCCAGCAGTGAAGCCCTGGCTAGCGGGCAAAAGGAGACCCAGTACTTC	CASSEALASGQKETQYF
TRBV6-5	TRBD1	.	TRBJ1-3	TGTGCCAGCTGGACAGGGATTGGAAACACCATATATTTT	CASWTGIGNTIYF
TRBV3-1/TRBV3-2	.	once	TRBJ2-3	TGTGCCAGCAGCCAAGATGCCCACACAGATACGCAGTATTTT	CASSQDAHTDTQYF
TRBV3-1/TRBV3-2	.	.	TRBJ2-4	TGTGCCAGCAGCCAAGAACCTGCCAAAAACATTCAGTACTTC	CASSQEPAKNIQYF
TRBV4-1	TRBD1	.	TRBJ1-1	TGCGCCAGCAGCGGACACAGGGGGCGGTTCGACACTGAAGCTTTCTTT	CASSGHRGRFDTEAFF
TRBV5-6	TRBD1	.	TRBJ1-2	TGTGCCAGCAGCCAATGGGACAGGGGGGACTATGGCTACACCTTC	CASSQWDRGDYGYTF
TRBV6-5	TRBD1	.	TRBJ1-2	TGTGCCAGCAGTTACTGGGGACAGGGGGACGGCTACACCTTC	CASSYWGQGDGYTF
TRBV14	.	once	TRBJ1-1	TGTGCCAGCAAGGGGAGCCCCAGGGGCGACACTGAAGCTTTCTTT	CASKGSPRGDTEAFF
TRBV2	.	.	TRBJ1-2	TGTGCCAGCAGTGTCTGGGCCGTTAACACAGGCCGGGGCTACACCTTC	CASSVWAVNTGRGYTF
TRBV7-9	.	.	TRBJ2-7	TGTGCCAGCAGCCAGGCCTACGAGCAGTACTTC	CASSQAYEQYF
TRBV5-1	.	.	TRBJ1-1	TGCGCCAGCAGCTTGCCGGGACTCCAGAACACTGAAGCTTTCTTT	CASSLPGLQNTEAFF
TRBV15	.	.	TRBJ2-1	TGTGCCACCAGCAGAGATCTGGATCCCGGTGAGCAGTTCTTC	CATSRDLDPGEQFF
TRBV19	.	.	TRBJ2-5	TGTGCCAGTAGTATGGGTTACACCTTCAGGGAGACCCAGTACTTC	CASSMGYTFRETQYF
TRBV29-1	TRBD1	.	TRBJ2-3	TGCAGCGTTGTTTGGACAGGGGGGAGCACAGATACGCAGTATTTT	CSVVWTGGSTDTQYF
TRBV19	.	.	TRBJ1-4	TGTGCCAGTAGCGGGGTCTCCCAGGAAAATGAAAAACTGTTTTTT	CASSGVSQENEKLFF
TRBV28	TRBD1	.	TRBJ1-6	TGTGCCAGCAGTTCGGACAGGGCGAATTCACCCCTCCACTTT	CASSSDRANSPLHF
TRBV11-2	.	.	TRBJ2-2	TGTGCCAGCAGCCCCCAGAACACCGGGGAGCTGTTTTTT	CASSPQNTGELFF
TRBV4-1	.	.	TRBJ1-5	TGCGCCAGCAGCCAAGCTTCCCACAGGGACGTCAATCAGCCCCAGCATTTT	CASSQASHRDVNQPQHF
TRBV19	.	.	TRBJ1-5	TGTGCCAGTAGTCCCCAGAATAGCAATCAGCCCCAGCATTTT	CASSPQNSNQPQHF
TRBV2	TRBD1	.	TRBJ1-4	TGTGCCAGCAGGCCCGACAGGGCCGGGAATGAAAAACTGTTTTTT	CASRPDRAGNEKLFF
TRBV2	.	.	TRBJ1-5	TGTGCCAGCAGCCCCGGGGACACCTTACTTCAGCCCCAGCATTTT	CASSPGDTLLQPQHF
TRBV10-3	.	.	TRBJ1-1	TGTGCCATCAGACCGACGAACACTGAAGCTTTCTTT	CAIRPTNTEAFF
TRBV28	TRBD1	.	TRBJ1-2	TGTGCCACCGCGCCGGGACAGGGCGATGGCTACACCTTC	CATAPGQGDGYTF
TRBV6-5	TRBD2	.	TRBJ2-1	TGTGCCAGCAGTCTGGCGGGGGGGCTGAGGAATGAGCAGTTCTTC	CASSLAGGLRNEQFF
TRBV6-4	TRBD2	.	TRBJ2-3	TGTGCCAGCAGTGCACTAGCGGGAGATACAGATACGCAGTATTTT	CASSALAGDTDTQYF
TRBV7-2	.	.	TRBJ1-1	TGTGCCAGCAGCTTAGATTCGAACACTGAAGCTTTCTTT	CASSLDSNTEAFF
TRBV5-1	.	.	TRBJ1-4	TGCGCCAGCAGCTTGGAGCGGCCTAATGAAAAACTGTTTTTT	CASSLERPNEKLFF
TRBV7-9	TRBD1	.	TRBJ1-1	TGTGCCAGCAGCTCCTCCGGACAGGGGGCGGCGGCTTTCTTT	CASSSSGQGAAAFF
TRBV11-2	.	.	TRBJ1-3	TGTGCCAGCAGCTTACTGTCAGCAGGAAACACCATATATTTT	CASSLLSAGNTIYF
TRBV5-1	.	.	TRBJ2-2	TGCGCCAGCAGCTTGGAACGGGCAAGGAACACCGGGGAGCTGTTTTTT	CASSLERARNTGELFF
TRBV19	TRBD1	.	TRBJ1-2	TGTGCCAGTAGTAGAATTACAGGGGGCGCTGACTATGGCTACACCTTC	CASSRITGGADYGYTF
TRBV12-5	.	.	TRBJ2-7	TGTGCTAGTGGTTTCAAAGGGTCAGACAGAGCCTCTACCGAGCAGTACTTC	CASGFKGSDRASTEQYF
TRBV27	TRBD1	.	TRBJ2-1	TGTGCCAGCAGTCCTGGGACAGGGAATGAGCAGTTCTTC	CASSPGTGNEQFF
TRBV6-5	.	.	TRBJ1-1	TGTGCCAGCAGTTACTCGGAGGCTGAAGCTTTCTTT	CASSYSEAEAFF
TRBV18	.	.	TRBJ2-5	TGTGCCAGCTCACCGCTACGGACGAGCCAAGAGACCCAGTACTTC	CASSPLRTSQETQYF
TRBV5-1	TRBD1	once	TRBJ2-3	TGCGCCAGCAGTCAACAGGGGGCGATGGCAGATACGCAGTATTTT	CASSQQGAMADTQYF
TRBV30	TRBD1	few	TRBJ1-5	TGTGCCTGGAATGGTGACAGGGGAGATCAGCCCCAGCATTTT	CAWNGDRGDQPQHF
TRBV12-3/TRBV12-4	.	few	TRBJ1-5	TGTGCCAGCACCACCAATGATCAGCCCCAGCATTTT	CASTTNDQPQHF